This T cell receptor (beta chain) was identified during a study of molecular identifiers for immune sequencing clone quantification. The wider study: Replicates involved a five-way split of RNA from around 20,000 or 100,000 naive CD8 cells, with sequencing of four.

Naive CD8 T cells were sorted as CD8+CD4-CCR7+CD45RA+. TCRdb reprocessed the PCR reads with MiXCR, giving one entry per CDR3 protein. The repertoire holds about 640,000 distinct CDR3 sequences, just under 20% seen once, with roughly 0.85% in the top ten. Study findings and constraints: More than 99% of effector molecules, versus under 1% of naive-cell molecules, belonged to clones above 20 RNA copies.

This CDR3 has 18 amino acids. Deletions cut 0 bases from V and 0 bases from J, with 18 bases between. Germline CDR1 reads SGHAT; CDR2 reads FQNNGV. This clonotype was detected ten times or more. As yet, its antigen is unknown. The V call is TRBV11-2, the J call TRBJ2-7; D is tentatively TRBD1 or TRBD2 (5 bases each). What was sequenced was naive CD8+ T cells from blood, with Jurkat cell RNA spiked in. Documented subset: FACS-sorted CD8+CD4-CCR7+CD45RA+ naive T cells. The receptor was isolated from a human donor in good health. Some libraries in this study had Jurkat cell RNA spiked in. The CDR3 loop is CASSLDPGYGASSYEQYF. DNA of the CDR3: TGTGCCAGCAGCTTAGATCCGGGGTATGGGGCGAGCTCCTACGAGCAGTACTTC.